This T cell receptor beta chain is from a study of blood T cell repertoires in COVID-19. Study details: COVID-19 samples collected from the United States, Italy and Spain covered acute and convalescent phases. PBMCs, B-cell-depleted T cells, or T cells were the source of the cDNA or gDNA that made up the material.

The CDR3 totals 14 residues. Trimming removed 4 bases from V and 3 bases from J; junction bases left unmatched: 6. Looked up from germline, CDR1 is SNHLY and CDR2 is FYNNEI. In the source study's methods: Reference gene primer amplification gave estimated nucleated cell counts. The method was immunoSEQ multiplex PCR; TCRdb's version includes in-frame clones alone and lacks a portion of them. V, J and clone size reflect that table, while D and trimming were determined from the DNA. Here the sample spans 70,000 to 85,000 clones, roughly 86% being singletons. This clonotype originated in a man in his 60s with acute or convalescent COVID-19. V is TRBV2 and J is TRBJ2-7, with 7 bases matching TRBD1. The sample comprised peripheral blood. The CDR3, as DNA: TGTGCCAGCAGTGCAAACTCAGGGGGCTACGAGCAGTACTTC. Protein sequence: CASSANSGGYEQYF.